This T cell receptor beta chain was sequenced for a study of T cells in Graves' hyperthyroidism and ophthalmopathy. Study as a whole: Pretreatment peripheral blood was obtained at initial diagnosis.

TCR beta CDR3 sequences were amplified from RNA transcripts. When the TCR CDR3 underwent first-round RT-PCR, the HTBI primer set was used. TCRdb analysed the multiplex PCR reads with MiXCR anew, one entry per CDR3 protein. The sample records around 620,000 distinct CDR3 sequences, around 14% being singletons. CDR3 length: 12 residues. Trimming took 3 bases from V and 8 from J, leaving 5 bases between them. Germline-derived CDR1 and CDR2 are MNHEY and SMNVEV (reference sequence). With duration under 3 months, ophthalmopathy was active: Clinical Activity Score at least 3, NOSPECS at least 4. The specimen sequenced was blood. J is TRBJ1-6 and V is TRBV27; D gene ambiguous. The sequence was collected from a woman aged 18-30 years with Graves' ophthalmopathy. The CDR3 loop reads CASSFAYSPLHF. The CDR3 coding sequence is TGTGCCAGCAGTTTCGCTTATTCACCCCTCCACTTT.